A selection of T cell receptor beta chains follows, all from one sample in a study of blood T cell repertoires in COVID-19. Clones were sequenced by immunoSEQ multiplex PCR, and TCRdb holds only the in-frame ones, with some missing. The table lists over 600,000 clones, 75% to 90% of them singletons, with roughly 0.25% in the top ten. What was sequenced was peripheral blood. The source is a woman under 30 with acute or convalescent COVID-19. CDR3s include the opening cysteine and the closing phenylalanine or tryptophan.

J gene: TRBJ1-4; V gene: TRBV5-1; CDR3 protein: CASSNLRGLNEKLFF
J gene: TRBJ1-2; V gene: TRBV2; CDR3 protein: CASSGQGSYGYTF
J gene: TRBJ1-1; V gene: TRBV19; CDR3 protein: CASSMYGGGDTEAFF
J gene: TRBJ2-7; V gene: TRBV4-1; CDR3 protein: CASSSGTDTYEQYF
J gene: TRBJ1-2; V gene: TRBV6-1; CDR3 protein: CASSEVAGGLYGYTF
J gene: TRBJ2-7; V gene: TRBV6-5; CDR3 protein: CASTPPGTGRYEQYF
J gene: TRBJ1-6; V gene: TRBV5-1; CDR3 protein: CASSSHTDIPPENSPLHF
J gene: TRBJ2-2; V gene: TRBV7-8; CDR3 protein: CASSLASGSGELFF
J gene: TRBJ1-4; V gene: TRBV18; CDR3 protein: CASSPNRDPNEKLFF
J gene: TRBJ2-7; V gene: TRBV7-9; CDR3 protein: CASSLGQYEQYF
J gene: TRBJ1-4; V gene: TRBV9; CDR3 protein: CASSVSTGEAEKLFF
J gene: TRBJ1-2; V gene: TRBV6-5; CDR3 protein: CASRYGQDYGYTF
J gene: TRBJ1-3; V gene: TRBV27; CDR3 protein: CASSLWSSGNTIYF
J gene: TRBJ1-1; V gene: TRBV30; CDR3 protein: CAWSWDSLGNTEAFF
J gene: TRBJ2-2; V gene: TRBV27; CDR3 protein: CASSLRHLTGGELFF
J gene: TRBJ1-1; V gene: TRBV18; CDR3 protein: CASSPGQLNTEAFF
J gene: TRBJ2-1; V gene: TRBV9; CDR3 protein: CASSETLNEQFF
J gene: TRBJ2-7; V gene: TRBV3-1/TRBV3-2; CDR3 protein: CASSHGQGGEQYF